This entry lists 22 T cell receptor beta chains sequenced from one sample in a study of T cell responses to AZD1222 COVID-19 vaccine. Method: immunoSEQ multiplex PCR; TCRdb's copy keeps in-frame clones and lacks some. Among 150,000 or so clones, about 93% were seen once, and the ten largest hold 5% to 6.5%. Sequencing was performed on peripheral blood, taken on day 0 of AZD1222 vaccination. All receptors come from an adult in good health.

The V gene is TRBV30, the J gene TRBJ1-4; D gene uncertain. Looked up from germline, CDR1 is GTSNPN and CDR2 is SVGIG (reference sequence). The CDR3 has 13 residues. V was clipped by 2 bases and J by 8 bases, with 12 bases between them. DNA of the CDR3: TGTGCCTGGAGTATCTACGTTGGAGAAAAACTGTTTTTT. Translation gives CAWSIYVGEKLFF.

This chain uses TRBV5-4 with TRBJ2-1; 8 positions match TRBD2. The V segment lost 0 bases and the J segment 5 bases; nucleotides outside the gene matches: 4. Germline CDR1 and CDR2: SGHNT and YYREEE (reference sequence). The CDR3 is 15 residues long. CDR3 DNA sequence: TGTGCCAGCAGCTTGGACCTAGCGGGCGACAATGAGCAGTTCTTC. Protein: CASSLDLAGDNEQFF.

The gene calls are TRBV30 and TRBJ1-4; D is unresolved. The CDR3 spans 14 residues. Trimming left V 0 bases short and J 5 bases short, with 10 bases between. Germline loops: CDR1 GTSNPN, CDR2 SVGIG (reference sequence). The CDR3 protein is CAWSVLEGNEKLFF. As DNA, the CDR3 is TGTGCCTGGAGTGTATTGGAGGGCAATGAAAAACTGTTTTTT.

This chain uses TRBV28 with TRBJ2-4; 7 bases line up with TRBD2. The CDR3 totals 14 residues. The germline V gene has CDR1 MDHEN and CDR2 SYDVKM. Germline trimming cut 6 bases from V and 7 bases from J; bases unmatched to any gene: 9. The CDR3, as DNA: TGTGCCAGCAGCCCAGGACTAGGTGAGAACATTCAGTACTTC. It is translated as CASSPGLGENIQYF. Together with reference TRBV28 and TRBJ2-4, the CDR3 gives the full variable domain: DVKVTQSSRYLVKRTGEKVFLECVQDMDHENMFWYRQDPGLGLRLIYFSYDVKMKEKGDIPEGYSVSREKKERFSLILESASTNQTSMYLCASSPGLGENIQYFGAGTRLSVL.

This chain connects TRBV4-2 to TRBJ1-2; tentative D call: TRBD1 (6 bases). The V and J ends lost 0 bases and 4 bases respectively, with 15 bases between them. Germline CDR1 reads LGHNA; CDR2 reads YNFKEQ. The CDR3 has 16 amino acids. The CDR3 bases are TGTGCCAGCAGCCAAGAGTCGGGCAGGGGAGGCTATGGCTACACCTTC. It encodes CASSQESGRGGYGYTF.

A few counts support this clone. The chain links TRBV27 to TRBJ2-2, with a weak D call TRBD1 (5 bases). Trimming left V 3 bases short and J 5 bases short, with 10 bases between. The CDR3 is 14 amino acids. CDR1 and CDR2 (germline): MNHEY, SMNVEV (reference sequence). CDR3 nucleotide sequence: TGTGCCAGCAGTTTTCAGGGAAGGACCGGGGAGCTGTTTTTT. It translates to CASSFQGRTGELFF.

This clone rates as medium-sized (0.01 to 0.1%). The J gene is TRBJ2-7, the V gene TRBV20-1; weak D call: TRBD1 (5 bases). Trimming removed 5 bases at V and 3 bases at J, with 8 bases between. Germline CDR1 is DFQATT and CDR2 is SNEGSKA (reference sequence). There are 11 residues in the CDR3. The CDR3 coding sequence is TGCAGTGCTCCCGACAGCTACGAGCAGTACTTC. Amino acid sequence: CSAPDSYEQYF.

The chain uses TRBV5-1 and TRBJ2-4; 7 nucleotides line up with TRBD1. CDR1 is SGHRS and CDR2 is YFSETQ in the germline V gene. The V segment lost 2 bases and the J segment 4 bases; nucleotides outside the gene matches: 3. This CDR3 region has 14 residues. In DNA, the CDR3 is TGCGCCAGCAGCTTATGGGACAGTAAAAACATTCAGTACTTC. The encoded protein is CASSLWDSKNIQYF. The full variable domain, in which reference TRBV5-1 and TRBJ2-4 provide the parts outside the CDR3, is KAGVTQTPRYLIKTRGQQVTLSCSPISGHRSVSWYQQTPGQGLQFLFEYFSETQRNKGNFPGRFSGRQFSNSRSEMNVSTLELGDSALYLCASSLWDSKNIQYFGAGTRLSVL.

The chain recombines TRBV27 with TRBJ2-7; perhaps D is TRBD1 or TRBD2 (5 bases each). This CDR3 has 16 amino acids. Trimming cost V 5 bases and J 0 bases, with 17 bases left between them. From germline, CDR1 is MNHEY and CDR2 SMNVEV (reference sequence). CDR3 loop: CASSPSLGAYSYEQYF. Here the CDR3 DNA reads TGTGCCAGCAGTCCTAGCCTCGGGGCGTACTCCTACGAGCAGTACTTC.

The rearrangement links TRBV11-2 to TRBJ1-2, with D perhaps TRBD1 (6 bases). There are 14 residues in the CDR3. CDR1 and CDR2 (germline): SGHAT, FQNNGV. The V end was cut by 0 bases, the J end by 6 bases, with 11 bases between. Written as DNA, the CDR3 is TGTGCCAGCAGCTTAGATCGGGCAGGGGATGGCTACACCTTC. Protein sequence: CASSLDRAGDGYTF.

About this clone: One end of the junction is discordant with germline, which a read error may explain. The rearrangement links TRBV3-1 (or the pseudogene TRBV3-2) to TRBJ1-1; the match to TRBD1 covers 7 bases. The CDR3 contains 13 residues. The germline gives CDR1 LGHDT, CDR2 YNNKEL (reference sequence). Written as DNA, the CDR3 is TGTGCCAGCAGCCAAGAAAGACAGGGATACCCTGAATTT. It codes for CASSQERQGYPEF.

A remark on this clone: The identical CDR3 is also encoded by other nucleotide sequences in the sample. The chain combines TRBV11-2 with TRBJ1-5; no definite D call. Trimming removed 0 bases at V and 2 bases at J, with 2 bases between. Germline V lookup: CDR1 SGHAT, CDR2 FQNNGV. The CDR3 loop spans 13 amino acids. CDR3 in amino acids: CASSLERNQPQHF. DNA for the CDR3: TGTGCCAGCAGCTTAGAGCGCAATCAGCCCCAGCATTTT.

The rearrangement uses TRBV5-1 and TRBJ2-7; TRBD2 aligns across 10 bases. The CDR3 is 15 amino acids. Germline V gives CDR1 SGHRS, CDR2 YFSETQ. V gave up 0 bases and J gave up 5 bases; unmatched junction bases: 5. The CDR3 protein is CASSLAPGLADEQYF. CDR3 in DNA: TGCGCCAGCAGCTTGGCCCCTGGACTAGCGGACGAGCAGTACTTC.

This clone was seen a single time. This chain uses TRBV6-5 with TRBJ1-1; D gene uncertain. The length of the CDR3 is 13 residues. In germline, CDR1 is MNHEY, CDR2 SVGAGI. V dropped 5 bases and J dropped 5 bases, with 12 bases sitting between them. The CDR3: CASSPWAGTEAFF. CDR3 coding DNA: TGTGCCAGCAGTCCGTGGGCTGGGACTGAAGCTTTCTTT.

CDR3 region: CASSPGGDTQYF. The CDR3 nucleotides read TGTGCCAGCAGCCCCGGGGGCGATACGCAGTATTTT. The rearrangement joins TRBV6-5 to TRBJ2-3, with D possibly called TRBD1 or TRBD2 (6 bases each). From germline, CDR1 is MNHEY and CDR2 SVGAGI. Between the trimmed V and J ends, which lost 6 bases and 6 bases, there was a span of 10 bases. This CDR3 contains 12 residues.

The chain combines TRBV6-5 with TRBJ1-5, with D maybe TRBD1 (6 bases). The V end was cut by 6 bases, the J end by 6 bases, with 18 bases between. The length of the CDR3 is 15 residues. The V gene's germline CDR1 is MNHEY and CDR2 SVGAGI. The CDR3, as DNA: TGTGCCAGCAGCTACGACAGGAGGGGCGGTCAGCCCCAGCATTTT. Translation gives CASSYDRRGGQPQHF.

The chain combines TRBV5-4 with TRBJ1-2; 12 bases match TRBD1. The trim removed 5 bases at V and 3 bases at J, leaving 5 bases unmatched. The CDR3 is made up of 15 amino acids. Germline V CDR1 and CDR2: SGHNT, YYREEE (reference sequence). Written as DNA, the CDR3 is TGTGCCAGCAGAAAAGGGACAGGGGGCCACTATGGCTACACCTTC. Translated: CASRKGTGGHYGYTF.

The chain couples TRBV7-2 to TRBJ1-5, with D tentatively TRBD1 (5 bases). The CDR3 is 15 residues long. CDR1 and CDR2 (germline): SGHTA, FQGNSA. Deletions cut 1 base from V and 5 bases from J, with 12 bases between. CDR3 protein: CASSLVGTEDQPQHF. The CDR3 DNA is TGTGCCAGCAGCTTAGTGGGGACGGAAGATCAGCCCCAGCATTTT.

The chain joins TRBV7-8 to TRBJ1-1, with D unresolved. There are 14 residues in the CDR3. Germline V CDR1 and CDR2: SGHVS, FQNEAQ. Deletions cut 5 bases from V and 0 bases from J, with 10 bases between. In DNA, the CDR3 is TGTGCCAGCAGCCTCCCCGATATGAACACTGAAGCTTTCTTT. Residues: CASSLPDMNTEAFF. Combining the CDR3 with reference TRBV7-8 and TRBJ1-1 gives the whole variable domain GAGVSQSPRYKVAKRGQDVALRCDPISGHVSLFWYQQALGQGPEFLTYFQNEAQLDKSGLPSDRFFAERPEGSVSTLKIQRTQQEDSAVYLCASSLPDMNTEAFFGQGTRLTVV.

This sequence joins TRBV27 and TRBJ2-1, with D hard to call. CDR3 length: 14 amino acids. V lost 1 base to trimming and J lost 4 bases, with 8 bases between them. CDR1 MNHEY and CDR2 SMNVEV come from the germline V gene (reference sequence). The CDR3 DNA reads as TGTGCCAGCAGTTTATTCGCGGATTACAATGAGCAGTTCTTC. Translated: CASSLFADYNEQFF.

The V gene is TRBV6-5, the J gene TRBJ2-1; 9 nucleotides line up with TRBD2. Losses at the gene ends were 5 bases for V and 7 bases for J; bases not matched to a gene: 9. The germline CDR1 and CDR2 sequences are MNHEY and SVGAGI. The length of the CDR3 is 15 residues. The CDR3 DNA is TGTGCCAGCAGTCATCTAGCGGGATCAATGAATGAGCAGTTCTTC. It encodes CASSHLAGSMNEQFF.

The rearrangement links TRBV6-6 to TRBJ2-1; 7 bases line up with TRBD1. The germline CDR1 and CDR2 sequences are MNHNY and SVGAGI (reference sequence). V trimming: 2 bases; J trimming: 9 bases; junction bases outside the gene matches: 13. This CDR3 contains 16 residues. In nucleotides, the CDR3 is TGTGCCAGCAGTTACGGAAGTTCCCAGGGGGAAGGTGAGCAGTTCTTC. This codes for CASSYGSSQGEGEQFF.